Listed below are T cell receptor beta chains from one sample, sequenced in a study of regulatory T cells in long-lasting Graves disease. TCRdb itself ran the multiplex PCR reads through MiXCR, one entry per CDR3 protein. The profile shows under 450,000 distinct CDR3 sequences, around 16% of them singletons. This sample also appeared in a second study, on T cells in Graves' hyperthyroidism and ophthalmopathy.

The specimen comprised peripheral blood mononuclear cells (PBMCs), sampled at new diagnosis, from a patient treated with antithyroid drugs. The receptors were sampled from a woman between 18 and 29 years old with Graves disease. The CDR3 runs from the conserved cysteine through the conserved F or W.

TRBV9 CASPAGGQLFF
TRBV6-2/TRBV6-3 CASSYSGGSYNEQFF
TRBV20-1 CSADLQLAGSHEQFF
TRBV6-2/TRBV6-3 CASSPGTRYEQYF
TRBV3-1 CASSHGGRTGELFF
TRBV24-1 CATSPTGFPYEQYF
TRBV20-1 CSARSLAGAYNEQFF
TRBV5-1 CASSLDVGGDTQYF
TRBV18 CASSPPLRQDAYEQYF
TRBV6-1 CASSEIGLDGYTF
TRBV15 CATSRGAGSSYEQYF
TRBV29-1 CSVTGGNTEAFF
TRBV15 CATSREGQGNRYF
TRBV7-9 CASSWGRAVSGANVLTF
TRBV25-1 CASTGLAGGRHNEQFF
TRBV29-1 CSVDGVGGREQFF
TRBV27 CASSLGGLPTDTQYF
TRBV30 CAWSVAVEQFF
TRBV11-2 CASSLGITYEQYF
TRBV2 CASSLRGGGSGEQYF
TRBV20-1 CSAPLAGSTDTQYF
TRBV27 CASEGRHRETQYF
TRBV7-8 CASSALRIMNTEAFF
TRBV28 CASSLLGQPNSPLHF
TRBV6-1 CASTCTRTGGHEQYF
TRBV6-4 CASSPASGGDYNEQFF
TRBV7-3 CASSSSGPSNTEAFF
TRBV11-3 CASSLGPTSGKKETQYF
TRBV6-2/TRBV6-3 CASRPTGTSQAFF
TRBV4-1 CASSTQFTAEAFF
TRBV6-4 CASSELANNEQFF
TRBV28 CASSPGQGSGANVLTF
TRBV7-3 CASSPQGSSGYEQFF
TRBV11-2 CASSWTSGGFRADTQYF
TRBV2 CATKGGQGLQETQYF
TRBV12-3/TRBV12-4 CASSLARPQSGTGELFF
TRBV28 CASTGEGYTF
TRBV10-3 CAISPGGAGETQYF
TRBV12-5 CASGVGDGPTDTQYF
TRBV5-4 CASSLVTGLASAQFF
TRBV12-3/TRBV12-4 CASRQKGQGPQETQYF
TRBV28 CASSFRAHEQFF
TRBV7-9 CASSLTRQGAKNIQYF
TRBV5-4 CASSLEQAINEQFF
TRBV7-9 CASSGQAYYEQYF
TRBV28 CASSPPAGWGTEAFF
TRBV5-5 CASTSGETVRWSGTEAFF
TRBV7-9 CASSPAGQSSYEQYF
TRBV12-3/TRBV12-4 CASSPQSYTEAFF
TRBV7-9 CASSSRQDSYEQYF
TRBV7-8 CASSLARVSHYGYTF
TRBV11-2 CASSLGRGTSETQYF
TRBV4-1 CASSQLLALGTDTQYF